Below are 2 T cell receptor beta chains sequenced from a single sample in a study of blood T cell repertoires in COVID-19. TCRdb keeps only in-frame clones here, not all; method: immunoSEQ multiplex PCR. The table has approximately 300,000 clones, more than 80% seen once. The source material was peripheral blood. Receptors originate from a woman in her forties with acute or convalescent COVID-19.

The chain carries TRBV28 and TRBJ2-2, with TRBD2 as a possible D gene (5 bases). The CDR3 length is 16 residues. The ends were cut back, 7 bases at V and 3 bases at J, with 18 bases in the middle. From germline, CDR1 is MDHEN and CDR2 SYDVKM. The CDR3 DNA reads TGTGCCAGCATGCCCTATGCGGGTCCGGACACCGGGGAGCTGTTTTTT. It encodes CASMPYAGPDTGELFF.

The chain links TRBV6-1 to TRBJ1-1, with 8 bases matching TRBD1. The V segment lost 0 bases and the J segment 11 bases; nucleotides outside the gene matches: 14. This CDR3 region has 16 residues. Germline CDR1 MNHNS, CDR2 SASEGT. CDR3 region: CASSEAEDRVWPVAFF. In DNA form, the CDR3 reads TGTGCCAGCAGTGAAGCGGAGGACAGGGTCTGGCCCGTGGCTTTCTTT.